The clone carrying this T cell receptor (beta chain) was counted many times. Time point in this sample: healthy volunteer bleed at 2 weeks. The total RNA was obtained from whole blood that was not fractionated. The study's library attached unique molecular identifiers to single cDNA molecules. TCRdb re-analysed the RACE reads in MiXCR, keeping a single row per CDR3 protein. Among around 130,000 distinct CDR3 sequences listed, 9% to 10% were seen once. Germline-derived CDR1 and CDR2 are SGHVS and FNYEAQ. V lost 0 bases, J lost 5 bases, and 14 bases lay in between. The CDR3 consists of 15 residues. The sample originates from a study of human T cells and chemical hapten exposure.

This receptor was taken from a male donor in good health. Some clones in this sample may be carry-over from other donors' samples. Material for sequencing was whole blood. The chain links TRBV7-6 to TRBJ2-7, with D possibly being TRBD2 (5 bases). The CDR3 sequence is CASSLALRGRDEQYF. The CDR3 DNA reads as TGTGCCAGCAGCTTAGCGCTTCGGGGTAGGGACGAGCAGTACTTC.